The 3 T cell receptor beta chains given below trace back to one sample, sequenced in a study of blood T cell repertoires in COVID-19 (dated by TCRdb to 2020 to 2021). The receptor library was made with the immunoSEQ multiplex PCR assay. This immuneACCESS table, as held by TCRdb, lists in-frame sequences with V and J called but not all clones. Of the missing ones, under half trace to an unresolved V gene in checked studies; the others have no known cause. For this sample there are around 150,000 clones; approximately 92% appear just once. Under 3.5% of the sample comes from the top ten. The specimen sequenced was peripheral blood. The source is a woman aged 60-75 years with active COVID-19.

This clone was observed once. V gene TRBV9 combines with J gene TRBJ2-3, with 8 bases lining up with TRBD1. V lost 1 base to trimming and J lost 6 bases; unmatched junction nucleotides: 10. The germline gives CDR1 SGDLS, CDR2 YYNGEE. This CDR3 has 16 residues. The CDR3 protein is CASSVFGTTGGDTQYF. CDR3 nucleotide sequence: TGTGCCAGCAGCGTATTTGGGACCACAGGGGGGGATACGCAGTATTTT.

This chain connects TRBV10-3 to TRBJ2-7, with TRBD1 matching 9 bases. The germline V gene has CDR1 ENHRY and CDR2 SYGVKD. V lost 4 bases and J lost 2; bases outside the gene matches: 6. CDR3 length: 15 residues. In DNA form, the CDR3 reads TGTGCCATCAGTGGGGGGGACAGGGCTCCCTACGAGCAGTACTTC. This sequence encodes CAISGGDRAPYEQYF.

The gene calls are TRBV6-9 and TRBJ2-5; D possibly corresponds to TRBD2 (5 bases). Germline assignment: CDR1 MNHGY and CDR2 SVAAGI. The CDR3 is made up of 13 amino acids. The V and J ends lost 6 bases and 1 base respectively, with 9 bases between them. The CDR3 DNA sequence: TGTGCCAGCAGGGATCGGGGCCAAGAGACCCAGTACTTC. Translation gives CASRDRGQETQYF.